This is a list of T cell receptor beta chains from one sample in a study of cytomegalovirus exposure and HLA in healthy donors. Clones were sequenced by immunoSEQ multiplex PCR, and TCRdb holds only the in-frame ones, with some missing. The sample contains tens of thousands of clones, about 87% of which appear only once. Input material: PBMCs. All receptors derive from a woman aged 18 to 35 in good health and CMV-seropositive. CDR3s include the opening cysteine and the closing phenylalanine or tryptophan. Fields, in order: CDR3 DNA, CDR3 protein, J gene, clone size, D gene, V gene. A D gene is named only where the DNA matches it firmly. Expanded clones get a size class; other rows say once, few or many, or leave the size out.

DNA: TGTGCCAGCAGCGAAGGGACAACCCGGCGAGACGGCTACACCTTC; CDR3: CASSEGTTRRDGYTF; J: TRBJ1-2; size: -; D: -; V: TRBV4-2
DNA: TGTGCCAGCAGTTTAAATCCGGAGATCTACGAGCAGTACTTC; CDR3: CASSLNPEIYEQYF; J: TRBJ2-7; size: -; D: -; V: TRBV27
DNA: TGTGCCAGCAGCTTAGCGATGGCGGGGGAGCAGTACTTC; CDR3: CASSLAMAGEQYF; J: TRBJ2-7; size: -; D: -; V: TRBV7-9
DNA: TGTGCCAGCAGCCCCGGACAGGGGCTTGGAAACACCATATATTTT; CDR3: CASSPGQGLGNTIYF; J: TRBJ1-3; size: -; D: TRBD1; V: TRBV11-3
DNA: TGTGCCAGCAGCTTATGGGAGAACACAGATACGCAGTATTTT; CDR3: CASSLWENTDTQYF; J: TRBJ2-3; size: -; D: -; V: TRBV7-8
DNA: TGCGCCAGCAGCCAATGGGGACTAGCCAACACCGGGGAGCTGTTTTTT; CDR3: CASSQWGLANTGELFF; J: TRBJ2-2; size: -; D: TRBD2; V: TRBV4-1
DNA: TGTGCCTGGAACACAGGGGGGTCTCAAGAGACCCAGTACTTC; CDR3: CAWNTGGSQETQYF; J: TRBJ2-5; size: once; D: TRBD1; V: TRBV30
DNA: TGTGCCAGCACCCTGGACAGTTTTAATTCACCCCTCCACTTT; CDR3: CASTLDSFNSPLHF; J: TRBJ1-6; size: -; D: -; V: TRBV2
DNA: TGTGCCAGCGCCAATCCGGGACTAGCGGGAAAGGGTGAGCAGTTCTTC; CDR3: CASANPGLAGKGEQFF; J: TRBJ2-1; size: -; D: TRBD2; V: TRBV27
DNA: TGTGCCAGCAGCTCCACTACGTCCACCATATATTTT; CDR3: CASSSTTSTIYF; J: TRBJ1-3; size: few; D: -; V: TRBV7-2
DNA: TGTGCCAGCCAACTACAGGGGCACACCGGGGAGCTGTTTTTT; CDR3: CASQLQGHTGELFF; J: TRBJ2-2; size: -; D: TRBD1; V: TRBV11-3
DNA: TGTGCCAGTAGTCTCGAAGGACTGAATAGCAATCAGCCCCAGCATTTT; CDR3: CASSLEGLNSNQPQHF; J: TRBJ1-5; size: -; D: -; V: TRBV19
DNA: TGTGCCAGCAGCTCAACCGGGACTAGCGGGGGCCAACAGTACTTC; CDR3: CASSSTGTSGGQQYF; J: TRBJ2-4; size: -; D: TRBD2; V: TRBV9
DNA: TGTGCCAGCAGTGATTTGAGGGGCTACACCTTC; CDR3: CASSDLRGYTF; J: TRBJ1-2; size: once; D: -; V: TRBV25-1
DNA: TGTGCCAGTAGCCCCTCGGTCCCGGTTGTTCAGCCCCAGCATTTT; CDR3: CASSPSVPVVQPQHF; J: TRBJ1-5; size: -; D: -; V: TRBV19
DNA: TGTGCCAGCAGCTTAGGGACAGGGGACACCGGGGAGCTGTTTTTT; CDR3: CASSLGTGDTGELFF; J: TRBJ2-2; size: -; D: TRBD1; V: TRBV7-9
DNA: TGTGCCAGCAGCGAGGGATTCAACAATGAGCAGTTCTTC; CDR3: CASSEGFNNEQFF; J: TRBJ2-1; size: -; D: -; V: TRBV6-4
DNA: TGTGCCAGCAGTTCCCCCCCCAGCGGGAGGCTCTACGAGCAGTACTTC; CDR3: CASSSPPSGRLYEQYF; J: TRBJ2-7; size: -; D: TRBD2; V: TRBV28
DNA: TGCAGCACCGGAGGAGGAAATCAGCCCCAGCATTTT; CDR3: CSTGGGNQPQHF; J: TRBJ1-5; size: -; D: -; V: TRBV29-1
DNA: TGCAGCGTTGCATTTCTAGTTACGGGCTACAATGAGCAGTTCTTC; CDR3: CSVAFLVTGYNEQFF; J: TRBJ2-1; size: once; D: -; V: TRBV29-1
DNA: TGTGCCAGCAGTGAAAGTCCACAGGGGGCGAGTTATGGCTACACCTTC; CDR3: CASSESPQGASYGYTF; J: TRBJ1-2; size: -; D: TRBD1; V: TRBV2
DNA: TGTGCCAGCAGTGATATGGCCCCCAGCTCTGGAAACACCATATATTTT; CDR3: CASSDMAPSSGNTIYF; J: TRBJ1-3; size: -; D: -; V: TRBV6-1
DNA: TGTGCCAGTAGTATCAGGGGGGATAATTCACCCCTCCACTTT; CDR3: CASSIRGDNSPLHF; J: TRBJ1-6; size: -; D: TRBD1; V: TRBV19
DNA: TGTGCCAGCAGCTGCCCGGAGGAGGGGGCCCATGAGCAGTTCTTC; CDR3: CASSCPEEGAHEQFF; J: TRBJ2-1; size: -; D: -; V: TRBV7-9
DNA: TGTGCCAGCGGAATAGCGGGAGTTGGCACAGATACGCAGTATTTT; CDR3: CASGIAGVGTDTQYF; J: TRBJ2-3; size: few; D: TRBD2; V: TRBV6-1
DNA: TGTGCCAGCAGTTCCCTGAGGGTCGATGGCTACACCTTC; CDR3: CASSSLRVDGYTF; J: TRBJ1-2; size: -; D: -; V: TRBV27
DNA: TGTGCCAGCTCTCGGACAGGGTCTGCCGAGCAGTACTTC; CDR3: CASSRTGSAEQYF; J: TRBJ2-7; size: -; D: TRBD1; V: TRBV19
DNA: TGTGCCAGCAGCTCCCCCCGGGAGCGCTTCTACGAGCAGTACTTC; CDR3: CASSSPRERFYEQYF; J: TRBJ2-7; size: -; D: -; V: TRBV7-8
DNA: TGCGCCAGCAGACAGGGAGCCAGTCAGCCCCAGCATTTT; CDR3: CASRQGASQPQHF; J: TRBJ1-5; size: -; D: -; V: TRBV10-2
DNA: TGTGCCAGCAGCGTAATTTCGGATGAGCAGTTCTTC; CDR3: CASSVISDEQFF; J: TRBJ2-1; size: -; D: -; V: TRBV9
DNA: TGTGCCTGGACCGAAGGGGGAGGGGTAGAGGGCTACACCTTC; CDR3: CAWTEGGGVEGYTF; J: TRBJ1-2; size: -; D: -; V: TRBV30
DNA: TGTGCCAGCAGCGCGATTGGGGGGGGGCCTCGAGAGACCCAGTACTTC; CDR3: CASSAIGGGPRETQYF; J: TRBJ2-5; size: -; D: -; V: TRBV9
DNA: TGTGCCAGCAGTGAACAGGGACTGAATACGCAGTATTTT; CDR3: CASSEQGLNTQYF; J: TRBJ2-3; size: -; D: -; V: TRBV2
DNA: TGTGCCAGCAGTGAAGAAGGGGCAGGCTACGAGCAGTACTTC; CDR3: CASSEEGAGYEQYF; J: TRBJ2-7; size: once; D: -; V: TRBV2
DNA: TGTGCCAGCAGCTTGGACGGGGACAGGTATAATTCACCCCTCCACTTT; CDR3: CASSLDGDRYNSPLHF; J: TRBJ1-6; size: -; D: TRBD1; V: TRBV5-4
DNA: TGCGCCAGCAGTCACCGTCCAGGAGAAGACAGAGACTATGGCTACACCTTC; CDR3: CASSHRPGEDRDYGYTF; J: TRBJ1-2; size: -; D: -; V: TRBV23-1
DNA: TGCGCCAGCAGCTGGACCCGGGACAGCATTTATGGCTACACCTTC; CDR3: CASSWTRDSIYGYTF; J: TRBJ1-2; size: -; D: TRBD1; V: TRBV5-1
DNA: TGCGCCAGCAGCAGGGAGGGTCTCTCTTCACCCCTCCACTTT; CDR3: CASSREGLSSPLHF; J: TRBJ1-6; size: few; D: -; V: TRBV5-1
DNA: TGTGCCTGGAGTTGGGCAGTAGGAAACACCATATATTTT; CDR3: CAWSWAVGNTIYF; J: TRBJ1-3; size: -; D: -; V: TRBV30
DNA: TGTGCCAGCAGCCTACAGACAGGGAGTAATTCACCCCTCCACTTT; CDR3: CASSLQTGSNSPLHF; J: TRBJ1-6; size: -; D: TRBD1; V: TRBV4-2
DNA: TGTGCCAGCAGCCAAGATTACGGCGGAAGCTACGAGCAGTACTTC; CDR3: CASSQDYGGSYEQYF; J: TRBJ2-7; size: once; D: -; V: TRBV11-1
DNA: TGTGCCAGCAGCCGGGACAGAACCGCGCAGTACTTC; CDR3: CASSRDRTAQYF; J: TRBJ2-7; size: -; D: TRBD1; V: TRBV7-9
DNA: TGTGCCAGCAGCGTAGGAGAGACAGGGGGTCGTGAAAAACTGTTTTTT; CDR3: CASSVGETGGREKLFF; J: TRBJ1-4; size: -; D: TRBD1; V: TRBV9
DNA: TGTGCCAGCAGCCCAGAGGGCGGACTAGCGGGATACGAGCAGTACTTC; CDR3: CASSPEGGLAGYEQYF; J: TRBJ2-7; size: few; D: TRBD2; V: TRBV7-9
DNA: TGTGCCAGCAGTTTAAATGGTATTGGGACAGGGGACTACGAGCAGTACTTC; CDR3: CASSLNGIGTGDYEQYF; J: TRBJ2-7; size: -; D: TRBD1; V: TRBV28
DNA: TGTGCCTGGAGTAAAGGGGATAGGAACACTGAAGCTTTCTTT; CDR3: CAWSKGDRNTEAFF; J: TRBJ1-1; size: -; D: -; V: TRBV30
DNA: TGTGCCAGCAACCGACAGGGCATGAGCACCATATATTTT; CDR3: CASNRQGMSTIYF; J: TRBJ1-3; size: -; D: TRBD1; V: TRBV2
DNA: TGTGCCAGCAGTTTAGATGGCCCCCCTGTGGGCAATCAGCCCCAGCATTTT; CDR3: CASSLDGPPVGNQPQHF; J: TRBJ1-5; size: -; D: -; V: TRBV28
DNA: TGTGCCAGCAGCTCCGGGGAGCGGAATGAGCAGTTCTTC; CDR3: CASSSGERNEQFF; J: TRBJ2-1; size: -; D: -; V: TRBV5-8
DNA: TGTGCCAGCAGCCGACGGCCCGGGACAGGGGAAGAGACCCAGTACTTC; CDR3: CASSRRPGTGEETQYF; J: TRBJ2-5; size: -; D: TRBD1; V: TRBV11-2
DNA: TGTGCCAGCAGCGTGGGCGGGGCGATCTACAATGAGCAGTTCTTC; CDR3: CASSVGGAIYNEQFF; J: TRBJ2-1; size: -; D: -; V: TRBV9
DNA: TGTGCCAGCAGCTTAGAGAATACAGGGAACTATGGCTACACCTTC; CDR3: CASSLENTGNYGYTF; J: TRBJ1-2; size: -; D: -; V: TRBV11-2
DNA: TGTGCCAGCAGTGATATAGGGGGTGGGAGCCAGTTCTTC; CDR3: CASSDIGGGSQFF; J: TRBJ2-1; size: once; D: -; V: TRBV25-1
DNA: TGTGCCAGCAGTTTTGTGGGCCCCCAAGAGACCCAGTACTTC; CDR3: CASSFVGPQETQYF; J: TRBJ2-5; size: -; D: -; V: TRBV28
DNA: TGTGCCAGCAGCAAAGTAGGCAGGGGGCCTGGGGAGACCCAGTACTTC; CDR3: CASSKVGRGPGETQYF; J: TRBJ2-5; size: -; D: -; V: TRBV21-1
DNA: TGCGCCAGCAGCTTGGCCCCTACCAGGGACACTGAAGCTTTCTTT; CDR3: CASSLAPTRDTEAFF; J: TRBJ1-1; size: -; D: -; V: TRBV5-1
DNA: TGTGCCAGCTCACCTTTAGCGGGAGTTAAAGAGACCCAGTACTTC; CDR3: CASSPLAGVKETQYF; J: TRBJ2-5; size: -; D: TRBD2; V: TRBV18
DNA: TGTGCCTGGAGTCCCCAAGCGGGGGATGGAGAGACCCAGTACTTC; CDR3: CAWSPQAGDGETQYF; J: TRBJ2-5; size: -; D: TRBD2; V: TRBV30
DNA: TGTGCCAGTAGTATCACAGGGGTTGGCGAAAAACTGTTTTTT; CDR3: CASSITGVGEKLFF; J: TRBJ1-4; size: -; D: TRBD1; V: TRBV19